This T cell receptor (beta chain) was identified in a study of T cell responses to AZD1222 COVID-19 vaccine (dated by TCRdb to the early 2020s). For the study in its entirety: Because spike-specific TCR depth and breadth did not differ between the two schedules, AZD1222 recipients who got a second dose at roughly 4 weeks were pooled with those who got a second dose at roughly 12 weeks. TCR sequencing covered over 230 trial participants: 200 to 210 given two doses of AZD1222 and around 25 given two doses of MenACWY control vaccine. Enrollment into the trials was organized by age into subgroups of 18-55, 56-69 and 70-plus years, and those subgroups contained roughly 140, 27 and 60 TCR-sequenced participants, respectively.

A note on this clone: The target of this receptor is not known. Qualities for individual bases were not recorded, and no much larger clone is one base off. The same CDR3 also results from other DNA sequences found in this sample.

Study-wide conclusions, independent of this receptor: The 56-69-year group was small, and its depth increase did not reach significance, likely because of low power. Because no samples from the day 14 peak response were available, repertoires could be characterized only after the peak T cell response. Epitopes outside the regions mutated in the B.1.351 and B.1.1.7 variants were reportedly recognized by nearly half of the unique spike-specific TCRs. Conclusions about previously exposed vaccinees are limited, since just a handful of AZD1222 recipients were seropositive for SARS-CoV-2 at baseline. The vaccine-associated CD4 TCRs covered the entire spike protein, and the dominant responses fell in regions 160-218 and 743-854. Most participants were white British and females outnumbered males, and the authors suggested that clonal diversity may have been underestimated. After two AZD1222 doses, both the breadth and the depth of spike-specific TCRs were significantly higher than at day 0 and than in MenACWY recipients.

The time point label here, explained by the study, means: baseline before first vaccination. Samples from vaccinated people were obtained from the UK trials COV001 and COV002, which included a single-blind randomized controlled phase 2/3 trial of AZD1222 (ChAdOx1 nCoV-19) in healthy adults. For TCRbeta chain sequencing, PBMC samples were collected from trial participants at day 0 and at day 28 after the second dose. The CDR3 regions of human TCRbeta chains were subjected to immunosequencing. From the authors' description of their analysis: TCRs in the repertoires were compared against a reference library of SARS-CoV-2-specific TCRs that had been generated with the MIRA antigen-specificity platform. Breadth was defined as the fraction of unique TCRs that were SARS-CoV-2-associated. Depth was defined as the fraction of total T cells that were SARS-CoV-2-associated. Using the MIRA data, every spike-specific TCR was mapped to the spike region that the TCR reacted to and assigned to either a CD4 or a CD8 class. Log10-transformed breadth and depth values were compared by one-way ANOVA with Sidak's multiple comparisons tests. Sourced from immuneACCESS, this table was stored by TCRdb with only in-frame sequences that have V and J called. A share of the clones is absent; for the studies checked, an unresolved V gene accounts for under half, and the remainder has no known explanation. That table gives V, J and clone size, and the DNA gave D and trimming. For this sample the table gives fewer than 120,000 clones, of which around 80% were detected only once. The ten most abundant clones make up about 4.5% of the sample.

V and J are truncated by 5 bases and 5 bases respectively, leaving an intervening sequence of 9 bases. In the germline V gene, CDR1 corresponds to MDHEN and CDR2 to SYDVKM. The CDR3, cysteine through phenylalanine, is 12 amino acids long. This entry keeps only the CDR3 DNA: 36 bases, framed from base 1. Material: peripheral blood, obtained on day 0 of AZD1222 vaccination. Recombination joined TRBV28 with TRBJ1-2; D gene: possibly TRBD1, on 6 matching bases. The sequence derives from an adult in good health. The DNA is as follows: TGTGCCAGCAGTCTGACAGGATATGGCTACACCTTC. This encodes CASSLTGYGYTF.